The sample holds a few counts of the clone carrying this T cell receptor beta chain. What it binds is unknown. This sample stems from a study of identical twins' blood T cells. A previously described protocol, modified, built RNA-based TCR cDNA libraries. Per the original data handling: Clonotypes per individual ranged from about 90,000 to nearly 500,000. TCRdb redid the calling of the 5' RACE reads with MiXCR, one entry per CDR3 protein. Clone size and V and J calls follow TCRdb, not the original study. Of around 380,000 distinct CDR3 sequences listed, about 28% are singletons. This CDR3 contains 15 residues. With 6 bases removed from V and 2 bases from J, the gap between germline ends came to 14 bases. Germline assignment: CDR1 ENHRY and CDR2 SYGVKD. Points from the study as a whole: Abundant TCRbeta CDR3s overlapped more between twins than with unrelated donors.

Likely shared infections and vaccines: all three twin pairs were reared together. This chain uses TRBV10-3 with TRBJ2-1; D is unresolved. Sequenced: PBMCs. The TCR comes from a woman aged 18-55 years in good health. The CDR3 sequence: CAIRTPSEAYNEQFF. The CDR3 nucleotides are TGTGCCATCAGGACCCCCAGCGAGGCCTACAATGAGCAGTTCTTC.